Sequencing of this T cell receptor beta chain was carried out in a study of siplizumab effects on memory and regulatory T cells. Whole-study findings and limits: Treg origin accounted for an average of approximately 69% of mappable alloreactive CD4+ clones with siplizumab and roughly 26% in controls. Apparently key alloresponse contributors, naive T cells also seemed more diverse than memory cells.

This clone was seen just once. What it binds is not known. About 100,000 TCR templates underwent assay in every sample. The protocol was immunoSEQ multiplex PCR, while the TCRdb copy is restricted to in-frame clones and leaves out a portion. The data show 70,000 or so clones, roughly 88% seen once. The sequencing input was Tregs sorted from blood. The receptor was isolated from a human donor in good health.

CDR3 loop: CASSPGQGPYGYTF. For the CDR3, the DNA is TGTGCCAGCAGCCCCGGACAGGGACCTTATGGCTACACCTTC. The rearrangement links TRBV11-3 to TRBJ1-2; 8 bases align to TRBD1. Germline V gene sequence: CDR1 SGHNT, CDR2 YENEEA. V gave up 5 bases and J gave up 5 bases; unmatched junction bases: 7. CDR3 length: 14 residues.